This TCR beta chain was captured in a study of Graves' ophthalmopathy and Graves' hyperthyroidism. Trimming stripped 1 base from V and 3 bases from J, with 10 bases between. The CDR3 sequence is 14 residues long. The germline V gene encodes CDR1 DFQATT and CDR2 SNEGSKA (reference sequence). Pregnancy or lactation, uncontrolled infections and other autoimmune diseases were grounds for excluding patients. Diagnoses were established from clinical symptoms, serum thyroxine, TRAb, thyroid ultrasound and orbital computed tomography. This clonotype was found many times. RNA transcripts provided the template for amplifying TCR beta CDR3 regions. HTBI-primed RT-PCR formed the first round, and a multiplex PCR formed the second. TCRdb passed the multiplex PCR reads through MiXCR, listing each CDR3 protein once. The sample carries a few hundred thousand distinct CDR3 sequences, roughly 40% recorded once.

The sequence derives from an adult man with Graves' hyperthyroidism. The source material was peripheral blood or thyroid tissue (not recorded which). The rearrangement joins TRBV20-1 to TRBJ1-3, with D possibly TRBD1 on 5 matching bases. CDR3 sequence: CSARGGGDGNTIYF. In DNA form, the CDR3 reads TGCAGTGCTAGAGGAGGAGGGGATGGAAACACCATATATTTT.